A selection of T cell receptor beta chains follows, all from one sample in a study of T cell responses to AZD1222 COVID-19 vaccine. Clones were sequenced by immunoSEQ multiplex PCR, and TCRdb holds only the in-frame ones, with some missing. The table has some 150,000 clones, 85% to 95% seen once; the top ten hold about 3.9%. Here the sequenced sample was peripheral blood, taken on day 0 of AZD1222 vaccination. These receptors came from an adult in good health. Both conserved end residues are part of each CDR3. The order of the fields is D gene, V gene, clone size, J gene, CDR3 protein, CDR3 DNA. D genes are given only for firm matches. The size entry is marked missing in some rows and otherwise reads once, few, many or a size class.

d_call: NA; v_call: TRBV5-1; clone_size: once; j_call: TRBJ1-1; cdr3_aa: CASSQTRNTEAFF; cdr3_nt: TGCGCCAGCAGCCAGACAAGGAACACTGAAGCTTTCTTT
d_call: NA; v_call: TRBV29-1; clone_size: once; j_call: TRBJ1-1; cdr3_aa: CSVEGLLHHTPHRAFF; cdr3_nt: TGCAGCGTTGAAGGATTGCTACATCACACTCCCCATCGGGCTTTCTTT
d_call: TRBD2; v_call: TRBV11-2; clone_size: NA; j_call: TRBJ2-1; cdr3_aa: CASSRSGTSGGRVEQFF; cdr3_nt: TGTGCCAGCAGCCGTTCCGGGACTAGCGGGGGCCGCGTTGAGCAGTTCTTC
d_call: NA; v_call: TRBV5-4; clone_size: NA; j_call: TRBJ2-3; cdr3_aa: CASSFGGDTQYF; cdr3_nt: TGTGCCAGCAGCTTTGGTGGAGATACGCAGTATTTT
d_call: NA; v_call: TRBV7-2; clone_size: NA; j_call: TRBJ1-2; cdr3_aa: CASSLQGPNYGYTF; cdr3_nt: TGTGCCAGCAGCTTACAGGGCCCTAACTATGGCTACACCTTC
d_call: TRBD2; v_call: TRBV28; clone_size: once; j_call: TRBJ2-7; cdr3_aa: CASSWGTRIYEQYF; cdr3_nt: TGTGCCAGCAGTTGGGGGACTAGGATCTACGAGCAGTACTTC
d_call: NA; v_call: TRBV27; clone_size: NA; j_call: TRBJ2-5; cdr3_aa: CASSPTPGVLSQETQYF; cdr3_nt: TGTGCCAGCAGTCCAACACCAGGGGTCTTATCTCAAGAGACCCAGTACTTC
d_call: TRBD2; v_call: TRBV6-5; clone_size: NA; j_call: TRBJ2-1; cdr3_aa: CATGTSGRGSGEQFF; cdr3_nt: TGTGCCACCGGGACTAGCGGGAGGGGATCGGGTGAGCAGTTCTTC
d_call: TRBD1; v_call: TRBV5-1; clone_size: NA; j_call: TRBJ2-7; cdr3_aa: CASSGWDRALSEQYF; cdr3_nt: TGCGCCAGCAGTGGGTGGGACAGGGCCCTTAGCGAGCAGTACTTC
d_call: NA; v_call: TRBV6-5; clone_size: NA; j_call: TRBJ2-7; cdr3_aa: CASRARSYEQYF; cdr3_nt: TGTGCCAGCAGGGCCAGGTCCTACGAGCAGTACTTC
d_call: TRBD2; v_call: TRBV5-1; clone_size: once; j_call: TRBJ2-7; cdr3_aa: CASSHPGSGGSYEQYF; cdr3_nt: TGCGCCAGCAGCCACCCCGGGAGCGGGGGCTCCTACGAGCAGTACTTC
d_call: NA; v_call: TRBV2; clone_size: NA; j_call: TRBJ1-2; cdr3_aa: CASSVPGVTGYTF; cdr3_nt: TGTGCCAGCAGTGTACCAGGAGTTACTGGCTACACCTTC
d_call: NA; v_call: TRBV3-1/TRBV3-2; clone_size: NA; j_call: TRBJ1-5; cdr3_aa: CASSQVGGQPQHF; cdr3_nt: TGTGCCAGCAGCCAAGTTGGTGGGCAGCCCCAGCATTTT
d_call: NA; v_call: TRBV5-1; clone_size: NA; j_call: TRBJ2-4; cdr3_aa: CASSLDGVAKNIQYF; cdr3_nt: TGCGCCAGCAGCTTGGATGGGGTAGCCAAAAACATTCAGTACTTC
d_call: NA; v_call: TRBV25-1; clone_size: NA; j_call: TRBJ2-5; cdr3_aa: CASSAQRDSTETQYF; cdr3_nt: TGTGCCAGCAGCGCTCAGAGGGACTCTACTGAGACCCAGTACTTC
d_call: NA; v_call: TRBV6-5; clone_size: NA; j_call: TRBJ2-2; cdr3_aa: CASSYAVQGTGELFF; cdr3_nt: TGTGCCAGCAGTTACGCGGTACAGGGAACCGGGGAGCTGTTTTTT
d_call: NA; v_call: TRBV3-1/TRBV3-2; clone_size: NA; j_call: TRBJ1-2; cdr3_aa: CASSQEYPWLTF; cdr3_nt: TGTGCCAGCAGCCAAGAGTACCCATGGCTGACCTTC
d_call: NA; v_call: TRBV10-2; clone_size: NA; j_call: TRBJ2-3; cdr3_aa: CASSEGFFADTQYF; cdr3_nt: TGCGCCAGCAGTGAGGGTTTTTTTGCAGATACGCAGTATTTT
d_call: TRBD2; v_call: TRBV5-1; clone_size: NA; j_call: TRBJ2-2; cdr3_aa: CASSLVWSGGANTGELFF; cdr3_nt: TGCGCCAGCAGCTTGGTATGGAGCGGGGGAGCGAACACCGGGGAGCTGTTTTTT
d_call: NA; v_call: TRBV13; clone_size: NA; j_call: TRBJ2-7; cdr3_aa: CASSGSSYEQYF; cdr3_nt: TGTGCCAGCAGCGGAAGCTCCTACGAGCAGTACTTC
d_call: NA; v_call: TRBV5-1; clone_size: NA; j_call: TRBJ1-2; cdr3_aa: CASSLATATLDYGYTF; cdr3_nt: TGCGCCAGCAGCTTGGCCACAGCCACCCTGGACTATGGCTACACCTTC
d_call: NA; v_call: TRBV10-3; clone_size: NA; j_call: TRBJ1-2; cdr3_aa: CAITGTDGLLGYTF; cdr3_nt: TGTGCCATCACTGGGACCGACGGATTACTCGGCTACACCTTC
d_call: NA; v_call: TRBV2; clone_size: NA; j_call: TRBJ2-4; cdr3_aa: CASSVQRVAKNIQYF; cdr3_nt: TGTGCCAGCAGCGTACAGAGAGTAGCCAAAAACATTCAGTACTTC
d_call: NA; v_call: TRBV6-5; clone_size: NA; j_call: TRBJ1-2; cdr3_aa: CASSYSPSINYGYTF; cdr3_nt: TGTGCCAGCAGTTACTCACCCTCGATTAACTATGGCTACACCTTC
d_call: NA; v_call: TRBV7-2; clone_size: once; j_call: TRBJ2-1; cdr3_aa: CASSLGRDQYNEQFF; cdr3_nt: TGTGCCAGCAGCTTAGGCCGGGACCAATACAATGAGCAGTTCTTC
d_call: NA; v_call: TRBV2; clone_size: NA; j_call: TRBJ1-2; cdr3_aa: CASISGGSYGYTF; cdr3_nt: TGTGCCAGCATCTCCGGGGGCAGCTATGGCTACACCTTC
d_call: TRBD1; v_call: TRBV12-3/TRBV12-4; clone_size: NA; j_call: TRBJ1-2; cdr3_aa: CASRQRQGENTF; cdr3_nt: TGTGCCAGCAGACAAAGACAGGGCGAGAACACCTTC
d_call: NA; v_call: TRBV9; clone_size: NA; j_call: TRBJ1-5; cdr3_aa: CASSPMPGSNQPQHF; cdr3_nt: TGTGCCAGCAGCCCAATGCCAGGTAGCAATCAGCCCCAGCATTTT
d_call: TRBD1; v_call: TRBV11-2; clone_size: NA; j_call: TRBJ2-1; cdr3_aa: CASSMGQGNYNEQFF; cdr3_nt: TGTGCCAGCAGCATGGGACAGGGGAACTACAATGAGCAGTTCTTC
d_call: NA; v_call: TRBV4-1; clone_size: NA; j_call: TRBJ2-3; cdr3_aa: CASSPNRGRTTDTQYF; cdr3_nt: TGCGCCAGCAGCCCCAACCGGGGGCGGACCACAGATACGCAGTATTTT
d_call: NA; v_call: TRBV24-1; clone_size: NA; j_call: TRBJ1-1; cdr3_aa: CATSAGNTEAFF; cdr3_nt: TGTGCCACCAGTGCCGGGAACACTGAAGCTTTCTTT
d_call: NA; v_call: TRBV7-9; clone_size: NA; j_call: TRBJ1-1; cdr3_aa: CASSFGGGRKTEAFF; cdr3_nt: TGTGCCAGCAGCTTCGGAGGGGGGCGGAAAACTGAAGCTTTCTTT
d_call: NA; v_call: TRBV27; clone_size: NA; j_call: TRBJ1-1; cdr3_aa: CASSLARGLWNTEAFF; cdr3_nt: TGTGCCAGCAGTTTAGCGCGGGGGCTATGGAACACTGAAGCTTTCTTT
d_call: NA; v_call: TRBV10-2; clone_size: NA; j_call: TRBJ1-5; cdr3_aa: CASSEMGAGEQPQHF; cdr3_nt: TGCGCCAGCAGTGAGATGGGTGCGGGGGAGCAGCCCCAGCATTTT
d_call: NA; v_call: TRBV5-1; clone_size: NA; j_call: TRBJ2-7; cdr3_aa: CASRIQGSSYEQYF; cdr3_nt: TGCGCCAGCAGGATACAGGGCAGCTCCTACGAGCAGTACTTC
d_call: NA; v_call: TRBV7-9; clone_size: NA; j_call: TRBJ1-1; cdr3_aa: CASSLGGGSEAFF; cdr3_nt: TGTGCCAGCAGCTTAGGGGGCGGCTCTGAAGCTTTCTTT
d_call: NA; v_call: TRBV5-1; clone_size: NA; j_call: TRBJ1-4; cdr3_aa: CASSLGPTEANEKLFF; cdr3_nt: TGCGCCAGCAGCTTGGGTCCGACCGAGGCTAATGAAAAACTGTTTTTT
d_call: NA; v_call: TRBV5-5; clone_size: NA; j_call: TRBJ2-5; cdr3_aa: CASSLGAGTQYF; cdr3_nt: TGTGCCAGCAGCTTGGGTGCCGGGACCCAGTACTTC
d_call: NA; v_call: TRBV6-4; clone_size: NA; j_call: TRBJ1-2; cdr3_aa: CASSESTGNSGYTF; cdr3_nt: TGTGCCAGCAGTGAGTCAACAGGGAACAGCGGCTACACCTTC
d_call: NA; v_call: TRBV7-2; clone_size: NA; j_call: TRBJ1-3; cdr3_aa: CASSLNPGSRGGNTIYF; cdr3_nt: TGTGCCAGCAGCTTAAATCCGGGCTCTAGAGGAGGAAACACCATATATTTT
d_call: NA; v_call: TRBV6-5; clone_size: once; j_call: TRBJ1-3; cdr3_aa: CASSRGSSGNTIYF; cdr3_nt: TGTGCCAGCAGCCGGGGGTCCTCTGGAAACACCATATATTTT
d_call: TRBD1; v_call: TRBV10-1; clone_size: once; j_call: TRBJ1-1; cdr3_aa: CASSVTTGAEAFF; cdr3_nt: TGCGCCAGCAGTGTTACGACAGGGGCTGAAGCTTTCTTT
d_call: NA; v_call: TRBV12-3/TRBV12-4; clone_size: NA; j_call: TRBJ2-7; cdr3_aa: CASSFTEVYEQYF; cdr3_nt: TGTGCCAGCAGTTTTACGGAGGTCTACGAGCAGTACTTC
d_call: NA; v_call: TRBV27; clone_size: NA; j_call: TRBJ2-2; cdr3_aa: CASSLSGYDGLFF; cdr3_nt: TGTGCCAGCAGTTTATCGGGATACGATGGGCTGTTTTTT
d_call: NA; v_call: TRBV12-3/TRBV12-4; clone_size: NA; j_call: TRBJ1-1; cdr3_aa: CASSLGQEAFF; cdr3_nt: TGTGCCAGCAGCCTCGGACAGGAAGCTTTCTTT
d_call: TRBD1; v_call: TRBV5-1; clone_size: NA; j_call: TRBJ2-5; cdr3_aa: CASSARQGAGETQYF; cdr3_nt: TGCGCCAGCAGCGCGAGGCAGGGGGCCGGGGAGACCCAGTACTTC
d_call: NA; v_call: TRBV12-3/TRBV12-4; clone_size: NA; j_call: TRBJ1-5; cdr3_aa: CATRVGNQPQHF; cdr3_nt: TGTGCCACTAGGGTTGGCAATCAGCCCCAGCATTTT
d_call: NA; v_call: TRBV6-5; clone_size: NA; j_call: TRBJ1-2; cdr3_aa: CASSYSGSNYGYTF; cdr3_nt: TGTGCCAGCAGTTACTCGGGAAGTAACTATGGCTACACCTTC
d_call: NA; v_call: TRBV6-5; clone_size: NA; j_call: TRBJ2-7; cdr3_aa: CASRNPDRYEQYF; cdr3_nt: TGTGCCAGCAGGAATCCCGACAGGTACGAGCAGTACTTC
d_call: NA; v_call: TRBV27; clone_size: NA; j_call: TRBJ2-7; cdr3_aa: CASSLTGTYEQYF; cdr3_nt: TGTGCCAGCAGTTTGACAGGAACCTACGAGCAGTACTTC
d_call: NA; v_call: TRBV4-1; clone_size: NA; j_call: TRBJ1-1; cdr3_aa: CASSQDTGLRDTEAFF; cdr3_nt: TGCGCCAGCAGCCAAGATACGGGGCTCAGGGACACTGAAGCTTTCTTT
d_call: TRBD2; v_call: TRBV3-1/TRBV3-2; clone_size: NA; j_call: TRBJ2-7; cdr3_aa: CASSHQAGAYHEQYF; cdr3_nt: TGTGCCAGCAGCCATCAAGCGGGGGCTTACCACGAGCAGTACTTC
d_call: NA; v_call: TRBV10-2; clone_size: NA; j_call: TRBJ1-1; cdr3_aa: CASSEVLGEAFF; cdr3_nt: TGCGCCAGCAGTGAAGTTTTAGGCGAAGCTTTCTTT